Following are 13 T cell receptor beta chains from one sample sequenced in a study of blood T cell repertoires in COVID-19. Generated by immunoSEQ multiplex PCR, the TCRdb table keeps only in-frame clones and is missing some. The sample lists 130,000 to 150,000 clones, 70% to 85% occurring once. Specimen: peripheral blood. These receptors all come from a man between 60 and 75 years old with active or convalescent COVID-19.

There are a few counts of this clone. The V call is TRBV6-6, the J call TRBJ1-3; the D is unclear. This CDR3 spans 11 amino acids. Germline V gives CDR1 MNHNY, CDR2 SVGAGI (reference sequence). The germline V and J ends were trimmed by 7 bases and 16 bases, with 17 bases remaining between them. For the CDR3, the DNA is TGTGCCAGCACCTACAGCAGACGTTTTTATTTT. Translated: CASTYSRRFYF.

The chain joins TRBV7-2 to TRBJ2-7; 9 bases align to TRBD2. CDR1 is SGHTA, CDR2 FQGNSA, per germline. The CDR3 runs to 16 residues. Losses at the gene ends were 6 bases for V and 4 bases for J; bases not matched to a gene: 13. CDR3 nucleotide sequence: TGTGCCAGCAGGGACGAGGGGTCAGCGGGAGGTTACGAGCAGTACGTC. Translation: CASRDEGSAGGYEQYV.

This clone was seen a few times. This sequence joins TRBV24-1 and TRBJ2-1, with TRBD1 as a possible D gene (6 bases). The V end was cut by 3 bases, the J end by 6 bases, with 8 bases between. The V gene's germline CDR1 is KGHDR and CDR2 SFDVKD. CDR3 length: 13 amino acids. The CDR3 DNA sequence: TGTGCCACCAGTGATGGGGACATCAATGAGCAGTTCTTC. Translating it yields CATSDGDINEQFF.

CDR3 loop: CASSLPMSPSGDTQYF. The CDR3 DNA sequence: TGTGCCAGCAGCTTGCCAATGTCGCCTAGCGGAGATACGCAGTATTTT. V gene TRBV5-4 combines with J gene TRBJ2-3, with TRBD2 matching over 7 bases. J gave up 5 bases and V 1 base, and 10 bases lay outside the gene matches. The CDR3 extends over 16 amino acids. Germline V gene data show CDR1 as SGHNT and CDR2 as YYREEE (reference sequence). Looking up the rest from reference TRBV5-4 and TRBJ2-3 gives the full variable domain: ETGVTQSPTHLIKTRGQQVTLRCSSQSGHNTVSWYQQALGQGPQFIFQYYREEENGRGNFPPRFSGLQFPNYSSELNVNALELDDSALYLCASSLPMSPSGDTQYFGPGTRLTVL.

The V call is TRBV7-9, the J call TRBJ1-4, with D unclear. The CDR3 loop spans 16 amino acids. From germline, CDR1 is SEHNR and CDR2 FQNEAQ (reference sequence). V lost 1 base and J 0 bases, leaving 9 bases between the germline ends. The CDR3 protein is CASSLGRGATNEKLFF. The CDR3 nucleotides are TGTGCCAGCAGCTTAGGGCGCGGTGCAACTAATGAAAAACTGTTTTTT.

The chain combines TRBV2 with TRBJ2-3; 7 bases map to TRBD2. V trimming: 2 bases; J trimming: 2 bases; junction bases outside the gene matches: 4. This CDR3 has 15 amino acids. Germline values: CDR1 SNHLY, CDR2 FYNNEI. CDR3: CASSELADSTDTQYF. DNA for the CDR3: TGTGCCAGCAGTGAACTAGCGGACTCCACAGATACGCAGTATTTT.

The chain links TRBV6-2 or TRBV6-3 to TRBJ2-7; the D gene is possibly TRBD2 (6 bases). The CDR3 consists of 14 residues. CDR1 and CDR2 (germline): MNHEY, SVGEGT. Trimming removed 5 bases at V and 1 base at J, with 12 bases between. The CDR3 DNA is TGTGCCAGCAGTACCCCGGGGGATTCCTACGAGCAGTACGTC. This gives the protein CASSTPGDSYEQYV.

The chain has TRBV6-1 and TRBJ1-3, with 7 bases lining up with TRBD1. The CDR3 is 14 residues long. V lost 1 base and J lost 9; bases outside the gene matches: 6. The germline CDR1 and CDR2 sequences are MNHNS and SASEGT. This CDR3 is CASSEVGQASTIYF. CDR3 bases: TGTGCCAGCAGTGAAGTTGGACAGGCTTCCACCATATATTTT.

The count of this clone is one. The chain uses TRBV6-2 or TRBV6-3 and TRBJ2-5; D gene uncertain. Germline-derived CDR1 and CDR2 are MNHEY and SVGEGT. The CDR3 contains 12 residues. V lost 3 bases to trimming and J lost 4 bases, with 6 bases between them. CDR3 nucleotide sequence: TGTGCCAGCAGTTATCCCGGAGAGACCCAGTACTTC. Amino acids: CASSYPGETQYF.

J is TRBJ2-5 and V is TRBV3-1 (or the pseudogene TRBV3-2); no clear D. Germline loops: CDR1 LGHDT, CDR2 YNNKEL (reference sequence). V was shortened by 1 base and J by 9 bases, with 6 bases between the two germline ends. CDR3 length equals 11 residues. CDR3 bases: TGTGCCAGCAGCCAAGTTGGAGCCCAGTACTTC. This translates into CASSQVGAQYF.

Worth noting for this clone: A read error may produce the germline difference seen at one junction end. The CDR3 nucleotides are TGTGCCAGCAGATTGGGGACAGGGTATGGCTACACCTTC. Its translation is CASRLGTGYGYTF. The chain joins TRBV5-6 to TRBJ1-2; TRBD1 matches 9 bases. The CDR3 is 13 amino acids. CDR1 and CDR2 from the germline V gene are SGHDT and YYEEEE. Filled out from reference TRBV5-6 and TRBJ1-2, the complete variable domain reads DAGVTQSPTHLIKTRGQQVTLRCSPKSGHDTVSWYQQALGQGPQFIFQYYEEEERQRGNFPDRFSGHQFPNYSSELNVNALLLGDSALYLCASRLGTGYGYTFGSGTRLTVV.

This CDR3 reads CASSYVWFRGNTGELFF. CDR3 sequence (DNA): TGTGCCAGCAGTTATGTCTGGTTCAGGGGAAACACCGGGGAGCTGTTTTTT. The genes are TRBV6-2 or TRBV6-3 and TRBJ2-2, with a weak D call TRBD1 (6 bases). V was pared by 3 bases and J by 2 bases, with 16 bases between. This CDR3 region has 17 residues. Germline CDR1 reads MNHEY; CDR2 reads SVGEGT.

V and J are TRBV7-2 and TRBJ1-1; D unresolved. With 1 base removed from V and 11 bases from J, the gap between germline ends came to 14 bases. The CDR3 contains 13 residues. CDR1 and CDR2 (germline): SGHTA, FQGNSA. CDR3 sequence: CASSLGGSLGAFF. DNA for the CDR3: TGTGCCAGCAGCTTAGGCGGGAGCCTAGGGGCTTTCTTT.